A selection of T cell receptor beta chains follows, all from one sample in a study of T cell responses to AZD1222 COVID-19 vaccine. Produced via immunoSEQ multiplex PCR; TCRdb's table is partial and in-frame only. Here the sample spans about 150,000 clones, about 89% being singletons. The specimen comprised peripheral blood, sampled 28 days after the second AZD1222 dose. The receptors derive from an adult who received the AZD1222 COVID-19 vaccine. Both conserved end residues are part of each CDR3. Each record gives: J gene, D gene, CDR3 length, clone size, V gene, CDR3 DNA, CDR3 protein. D genes are given only for firm matches. Clone size is not always given. Where it is, it says once, few, many or a class for expanded clones.

TRBJ1-2,TRBD1,14,NA,TRBV27,TGTGCCAGCAGCATCGGACAGGGCTTGATGGGCTACACCTTC,CASSIGQGLMGYTF
TRBJ2-7,TRBD2,14,NA,TRBV3-1/TRBV3-2,TGTGCCAGCAGCAGTAGCGGGGGGGCCTACGAGCAGTACTTC,CASSSSGGAYEQYF
TRBJ2-7,NA,14,NA,TRBV11-2,TGTGCCAGCAGAACACGGACACCCCCTTACGAGCAGTACTTC,CASRTRTPPYEQYF
TRBJ1-3,NA,18,NA,TRBV5-1,TGCGCCAGCAGCTTGGCTTCGGGCAGATTATCTTCTGGAAACACCATATATTTT,CASSLASGRLSSGNTIYF
TRBJ2-7,TRBD2,15,NA,TRBV5-1,TGCGCCAGCAGCGTAAAAGGACTAGCGTCCTACGAGCAGTACTTC,CASSVKGLASYEQYF
TRBJ1-2,NA,13,NA,TRBV2,TGTGCCAGCTTCGTTCGGGAAAACTATGGCTACACCTTC,CASFVRENYGYTF
TRBJ1-4,TRBD1,15,NA,TRBV5-4,TGTGCCAGCAGCCCGACAGGGGTCCCTAATGAAAAACTGTTTTTT,CASSPTGVPNEKLFF
TRBJ2-7,NA,17,NA,TRBV23-1,TGCGCCAGCAGTCACCCAAAAAAGCAGGGCAGAAGCTACGAGCAGTACTTC,CASSHPKKQGRSYEQYF
TRBJ2-1,NA,13,NA,TRBV12-3/TRBV12-4,TGTGCCAGCAGTTTAGCTCTCCCCAATGAGCAGTTCTTC,CASSLALPNEQFF
TRBJ2-5,TRBD1,15,once,TRBV7-9,TGTGCCAGCAGCTTAGTTGGACAGGGGACGGAGACCCAGTACTTC,CASSLVGQGTETQYF
TRBJ2-7,NA,14,NA,TRBV9,TGTGCCAGCAGCGCTTCACTTCAGGGGTACGAGCAGTACTTC,CASSASLQGYEQYF
TRBJ2-1,TRBD1,15,NA,TRBV7-3,TGTGCCAGCAGCCGGGCCGGGACAGATTATAATGAGCAGTTCTTC,CASSRAGTDYNEQFF
TRBJ2-3,TRBD2,15,NA,TRBV13,TGTGCCAGCAGCTTTCCTAGCGGGAGTTGGGATACGCAGTATTTT,CASSFPSGSWDTQYF
TRBJ2-1,TRBD2,15,NA,TRBV7-6,TGTGCCAGCACCGGAGCGGGGGATCTCGTCAATGAGCAGTTCTTC,CASTGAGDLVNEQFF
TRBJ2-3,NA,14,NA,TRBV6-5,TGTGCCAGCAGAAAGACGGGAAGAAGAGATACGCAGTATTTT,CASRKTGRRDTQYF
TRBJ1-1,NA,16,once,TRBV2,TGTGCCAGCAGTCCTGGGAAATTAGGTCTCGGCACTGAAGCTTTCTTT,CASSPGKLGLGTEAFF
TRBJ1-2,NA,15,few,TRBV12-5,TGTGCTAGTGGTTTCGGCTACCCTTGGGACTATGGCTACACCTTC,CASGFGYPWDYGYTF
TRBJ1-1,NA,15,NA,TRBV28,TGTGCCAGCAGTCCCGCCGGGACTCTGAACACTGAAGCTTTCTTT,CASSPAGTLNTEAFF
TRBJ1-1,NA,14,NA,TRBV3-1/TRBV3-2,TGTGCCAGCAGCCTCTCCGGGGGGGACACTGAAGCTTTCTTT,CASSLSGGDTEAFF
TRBJ1-1,TRBD1,15,NA,TRBV19,TGTGCCAGCAGAGGGACAGGGGGCGTCACCCCTGAAGCTTTCTTT,CASRGTGGVTPEAFF
TRBJ1-2,NA,15,once,TRBV6-2/TRBV6-3,TGTGCCAGCAGTTACGGCTTCGGGCCGGATGTCGGCTACACCTTC,CASSYGFGPDVGYTF
TRBJ2-7,TRBD1,14,NA,TRBV5-1,TGCGCCAGCAGCTTTCTACAGGGGGCAGGCGAGCAGTACTTC,CASSFLQGAGEQYF
TRBJ2-3,NA,14,NA,TRBV29-1,TGCAGCGCCCTGGGGGGGGCCCGCACAGATACGCAGTATTTT,CSALGGARTDTQYF
TRBJ2-3,NA,16,NA,TRBV27,TGTGCCAGCAGTTTAGGGGCAGGTCCTAGCACAGATACGCAGTATTTT,CASSLGAGPSTDTQYF
TRBJ1-2,NA,14,NA,TRBV6-6,TGTGCCAGCAGTTACTCGCGGGCAGGGGATGGCTACACCTTC,CASSYSRAGDGYTF
TRBJ2-5,NA,14,NA,TRBV10-3,TGTGCCATCAGCCCACAGGGGAGGCAAGAGACCCAGTACTTC,CAISPQGRQETQYF